This T cell receptor beta chain was documented in a study of chemoradiotherapy in HPV16-positive cancers (dated by TCRdb to the early 2020s). Background for the entire study: Candidate HPV-specific T-cell clones and common TCR motifs were defined by functional T-cell assays performed on cells from two HPV16-positive patients. Next, the candidate HPV-specific TCRs and motifs were followed in TCR repertoires from around 91 patients with HPV-related cancers. The study asked whether T-cell immunity against the HPV oncoproteins E6 and E7 changes during chemoradiotherapy and whether it affects survival. The investigation overall reported the following: Improved recurrence-free survival in HPV16-positive patients was associated with expansion of HPV-responsive T cells during chemoradiotherapy. Expansion of candidate HPV-specific clones and E7-related TCR motifs was observed in the tumor microenvironment during treatment, whereas no such expansion was observed for non-HPV-specific T cells. The survival association was reported for HPV16-positive patients, and the functional definition of HPV-specific T cells was derived from only a couple of HPV16-positive patients.

The CDR3 sequence holds 15 residues, the cysteine and phenylalanine included. Only the CDR3 part of the read is kept: 45 bases, read in frame from the first base. CDR1 and CDR2 were assigned from the germline V gene (reference sequence) as SGHNT and YYREEE. Between the V and J ends, shortened by 4 bases and 3 bases respectively, the junction contains 13 bases. Repertoires were sampled repeatedly over the course of chemoradiotherapy so that clonal expansion in the tumor microenvironment could be followed. This clone was seen only once. Its antigen is currently not known. The input lacks base qualities; no much larger clone sits a single base away. Library construction relied on the immunoSEQ multiplex PCR assay. As stored in TCRdb, this immuneACCESS dataset retains in-frame rearrangements with V and J assigned. A fraction of the clones does not appear; measured against another copy, unresolved V genes explain less than half of the discrepancy, and the remainder lacks a known reason. The sample includes about 68,000 clones, with roughly 90% observed a single time. 4% to 5% of the sample is in the top ten clones.

Recombination linked TRBV5-4 to TRBJ1-4; 5 matching bases give a weak D call of TRBD1. Material: blood, obtained from a patient who underwent chemoradiotherapy. This TCR was recovered from a human donor with HPV-associated anogenital cancer. The DNA is as follows: TGTGCCAGCAGCACTACCGGGACCTCTAATGAAAAACTGTTTTTT. Translation gives CASSTTGTSNEKLFF. The reference TRBV5-4 and TRBJ1-4 proteins fill in what lies around the CDR3, so the full variable domain reads ETGVTQSPTHLIKTRGQQVTLRCSSQSGHNTVSWYQQALGQGPQFIFQYYREEENGRGNFPPRFSGLQFPNYSSELNVNALELDDSALYLCASSTTGTSNEKLFFGSGTQLSVL.